This paragraph reports one TCR beta chain. Its antigen is unknown. Via MiXCR, TCRdb re-called the reads, giving one row per CDR3 protein. The sample lists roughly 570,000 distinct CDR3 sequences; under 45% were seen once. This entry comes from a study of T cell repertoires in cytomegalovirus infection. Study-level background: HLA-C-restricted CMV epitopes, recently identified, and well-studied HLA-B-restricted ones were used by the study.

V lost 6 bases to trimming and J lost 0 bases, with 14 bases between them. The CDR3 length is 15 residues. The chain links TRBV12-3 or TRBV12-4 to TRBJ1-1, with no clear D. The receptor's source is a human donor in good health (CMV status not recorded). Some clones in this sample may be carry-over from other donors' samples. Here the sequenced sample was cultured PBMCs, taken from culture after CMV antigen stimulation. CDR3 sequence (DNA): TGTGCCAGCAGCCTCACGGGTGACATGAACACTGAAGCTTTCTTT. Its translation: CASSLTGDMNTEAFF.